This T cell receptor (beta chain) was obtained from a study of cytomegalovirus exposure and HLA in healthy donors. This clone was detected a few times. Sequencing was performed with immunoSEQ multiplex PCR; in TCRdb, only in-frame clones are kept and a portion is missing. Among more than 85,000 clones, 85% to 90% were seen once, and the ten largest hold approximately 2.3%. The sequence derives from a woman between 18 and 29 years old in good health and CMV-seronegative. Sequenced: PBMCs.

The CDR3 coding sequence is TGTGCCAGCAGCCCCAGGACAGGTGATGGCTACACCTTC. Translated: CASSPRTGDGYTF. This chain links TRBV14 with TRBJ1-2, with 7 bases lining up with TRBD1. From germline, CDR1 is SGHDN and CDR2 FVKESK. CDR3 size: 13 residues. Germline trimming cut 4 bases from V and 6 bases from J; bases unmatched to any gene: 5.